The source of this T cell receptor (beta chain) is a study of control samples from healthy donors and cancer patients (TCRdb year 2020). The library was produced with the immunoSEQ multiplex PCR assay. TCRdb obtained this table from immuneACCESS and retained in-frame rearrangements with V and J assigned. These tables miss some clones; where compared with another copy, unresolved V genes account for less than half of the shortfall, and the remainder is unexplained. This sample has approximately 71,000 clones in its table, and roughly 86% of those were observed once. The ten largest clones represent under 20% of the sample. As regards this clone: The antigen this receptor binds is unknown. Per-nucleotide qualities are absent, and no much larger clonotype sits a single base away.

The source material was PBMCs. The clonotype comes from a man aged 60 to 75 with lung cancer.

The CDR3 protein sequence reads: CASSLMGWGGNNEQFF. The nucleotides are TGCGCCAGCAGCTTGATGGGGTGGGGAGGGAACAATGAGCAGTTCTTC. Rearrangement joined TRBV5-1 to TRBJ2-1, with TRBD2 identical over 7 junction bases. Via the germline V gene, CDR1 is SGHRS and CDR2 YFSETQ. The CDR3 runs 16 amino acids, cysteine and phenylalanine included. Only CDR3 DNA remains: 48 bases, in frame from the first base. Trimming accounts for 1 base at V and 5 bases at J, while the number of junction bases matched to no gene is 9.